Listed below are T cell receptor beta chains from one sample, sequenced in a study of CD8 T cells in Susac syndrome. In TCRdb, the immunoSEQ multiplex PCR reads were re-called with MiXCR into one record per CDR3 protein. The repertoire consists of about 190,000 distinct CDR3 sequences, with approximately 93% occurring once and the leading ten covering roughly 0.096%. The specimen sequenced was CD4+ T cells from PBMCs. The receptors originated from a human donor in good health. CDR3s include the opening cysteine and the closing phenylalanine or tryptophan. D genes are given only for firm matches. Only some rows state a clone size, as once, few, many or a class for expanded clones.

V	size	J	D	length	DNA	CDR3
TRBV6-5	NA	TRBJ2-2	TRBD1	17	TGTGCCAGCAGTCTCGACAGGGGGCTGGCAAACACCGGGGAGCTGTTTTTT	CASSLDRGLANTGELFF
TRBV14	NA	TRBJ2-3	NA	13	TGTGCCAGCAGCCACCCCTGGGCAGATACGCAGTATTTT	CASSHPWADTQYF
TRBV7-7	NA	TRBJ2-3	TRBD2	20	TGTGCTAGCAGCTTAGGCCCTATTAGCGGGGGGTCCTCTAGCACAGATACGCAGTATTTT	CASSLGPISGGSSSTDTQYF
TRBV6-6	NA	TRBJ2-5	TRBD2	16	TGTGCCAGCAGCCTTACTAGCGGGGGGTTAAAAGAGACCCAGTACTTC	CASSLTSGGLKETQYF
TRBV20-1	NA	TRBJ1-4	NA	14	TGCAGTGCTAGACAGGAGACAACTAATGAAAAACTGTTTTTT	CSARQETTNEKLFF
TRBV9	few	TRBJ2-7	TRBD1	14	TGTGCCAGCAGCGTAGCAGGGGGCGGATACGAGCAGTACTTC	CASSVAGGGYEQYF
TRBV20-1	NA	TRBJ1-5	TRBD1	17	TGCAGTGCTGGGAGAGCCTCCGGGACAGGTAGAAGTCAGCCCCAGCATTTT	CSAGRASGTGRSQPQHF
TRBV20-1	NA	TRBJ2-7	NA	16	TGCAGTGCTAGCCCTAGGGGCAGCGACCTAAACTACGAGCAGTACTTC	CSASPRGSDLNYEQYF
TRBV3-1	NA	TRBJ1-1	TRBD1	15	TGTGCCAGCAGCCACCAGGGGGTGAGAAACACTGAAGCTTTCTTT	CASSHQGVRNTEAFF
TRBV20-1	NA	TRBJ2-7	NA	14	TGCAGTGCGCGGGGACAAGGCGGATCCTACGAGCAGTACTTC	CSARGQGGSYEQYF
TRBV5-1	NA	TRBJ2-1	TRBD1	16	TGCGCCAGCAGCTTCGCCGGGACAGGGCTCTACAATGAGCAGTTCTTC	CASSFAGTGLYNEQFF
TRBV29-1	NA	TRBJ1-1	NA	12	TGCAGCGTGCGGGTCGGAGACACTGAAGCTTTCTTT	CSVRVGDTEAFF
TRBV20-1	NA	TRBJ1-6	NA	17	TGCAGTGCTAGACATCCGGGCCCCCAATTAGATAATTCACCCCTCCACTTT	CSARHPGPQLDNSPLHF
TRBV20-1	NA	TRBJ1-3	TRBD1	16	TGCAGTGCTAGAGATCTCAGGGGGCACTCTGGAAACACCATATATTTT	CSARDLRGHSGNTIYF
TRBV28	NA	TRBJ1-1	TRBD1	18	TGTGCCAGCAGTTTAGATATCGGAGGACAGGACAAGAACACTGAAGCTTTCTTT	CASSLDIGGQDKNTEAFF
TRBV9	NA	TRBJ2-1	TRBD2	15	TGTGCCAGCAGCGTAGTCATTGCGGGGGGGGGCGAGCAGTTCTTC	CASSVVIAGGGEQFF
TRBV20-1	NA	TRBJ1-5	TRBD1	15	TGCAGTGCTAGAGCTCCAGGGGGTGTGAATCAGCCCCAGCATTTT	CSARAPGGVNQPQHF
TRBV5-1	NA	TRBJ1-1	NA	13	TGCGCCAGCAGCTTCCAGGTGAACACTGAAGCTTTCTTT	CASSFQVNTEAFF
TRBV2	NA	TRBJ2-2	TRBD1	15	TGTGCCAGCAATCTTGACAGGGGGCAAGGCGGGGAGCTGTTTTTT	CASNLDRGQGGELFF
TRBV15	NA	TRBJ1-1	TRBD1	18	TGTGCCACCAGCAGAGCGGGCGGCAGGGGGATCGGTAGTGCTGAAGCTTTCTTT	CATSRAGGRGIGSAEAFF
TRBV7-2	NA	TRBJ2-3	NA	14	TGTGCCAGCAGCTTCATCGCAGCGGGAGATACGCAGTATTTT	CASSFIAAGDTQYF
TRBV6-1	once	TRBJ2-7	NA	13	TGTGCCAGCAGTGAACTCAGGATCGGCGAGCAGTACTTC	CASSELRIGEQYF